The rows below give T cell receptor beta chains drawn from one sample of a study of T cell repertoires in ileal Crohn's disease. The repertoire was sequenced with immunoSEQ multiplex PCR; TCRdb's copy has only in-frame clones and lacks some. There are 15,000 to 20,000 clones in the sample; about three quarters occur only once, and over 3.5% lies in the top ten. Sequenced sample: ileal tissue. The receptors were sampled from an adult with Crohn's disease. The CDR3 runs from the conserved cysteine through the conserved F or W. A D gene is named only where the DNA matches it firmly. Size values are once, few and many counts, or a class for expanded clones, and some rows have none.

j_call: TRBJ2-3
d_call: TRBD2
cdr3_length: 17
clone_size: -
v_call: TRBV4-2
cdr3_aa: CASSQDRQRGLPDTQYF
cdr3_nt: TGTGCCAGCAGCCAAGATCGGCAGCGGGGTCTTCCAGATACGCAGTATTTT

j_call: TRBJ1-1
d_call: -
cdr3_length: 15
clone_size: -
v_call: TRBV4-3
cdr3_aa: CASSQEFQRNTEAFF
cdr3_nt: TGCGCCAGCAGCCAAGAGTTCCAGCGGAACACTGAAGCTTTCTTT

j_call: TRBJ1-2
d_call: TRBD1
cdr3_length: 17
clone_size: -
v_call: TRBV15
cdr3_aa: CATSTVGQGASNYGYTF
cdr3_nt: TGTGCCACCAGCACCGTCGGACAGGGGGCTTCTAACTATGGCTACACCTTC

j_call: TRBJ2-7
d_call: TRBD2
cdr3_length: 15
clone_size: -
v_call: TRBV30
cdr3_aa: CAWRPAAGWGGEQYF
cdr3_nt: TGTGCCTGGAGACCCGCGGCAGGCTGGGGGGGAGAGCAGTACTTC

j_call: TRBJ1-6
d_call: -
cdr3_length: 13
clone_size: -
v_call: TRBV30
cdr3_aa: CAWRGSPSSPLHF
cdr3_nt: TGTGCCTGGAGGGGCAGCCCCAGTTCACCCCTCCACTTT

j_call: TRBJ1-1
d_call: -
cdr3_length: 16
clone_size: once
v_call: TRBV5-3
cdr3_aa: CARSFLDSRGYTEAFF
cdr3_nt: TGTGCCAGAAGCTTCCTAGACAGCAGGGGCTACACTGAAGCTTTCTTT

j_call: TRBJ2-1
d_call: TRBD2
cdr3_length: 15
clone_size: -
v_call: TRBV5-1
cdr3_aa: CASSGPGLAGNEQFF
cdr3_nt: TGCGCCAGCAGCGGACCGGGACTAGCTGGCAATGAGCAGTTCTTC

j_call: TRBJ1-1
d_call: TRBD1
cdr3_length: 17
clone_size: -
v_call: TRBV5-1
cdr3_aa: CASSRKTGVEFNTEAFF
cdr3_nt: TGCGCCAGCAGCCGGAAGACAGGGGTCGAATTTAACACTGAAGCTTTCTTT

j_call: TRBJ1-1
d_call: -
cdr3_length: 14
clone_size: -
v_call: TRBV7-9
cdr3_aa: CASSLGQMNTEAFF
cdr3_nt: TGTGCCAGCAGCTTAGGTCAGATGAACACTGAAGCTTTCTTT

j_call: TRBJ2-7
d_call: TRBD1
cdr3_length: 15
clone_size: few
v_call: TRBV6-1
cdr3_aa: CASSGSRTGAYEQYF
cdr3_nt: TGTGCCAGCAGTGGGAGCCGGACAGGAGCCTACGAGCAGTACTTC